Listed here are 3 T cell receptor beta chains from one sample, sequenced in a study of Ad26.COV2.S vaccination and SARS-CoV-2 variants (dated by TCRdb to 2020 to 2022). Interpreted using the paper, the treatment or condition label stands for: 15 to 20 received Ad26.COV2.S at low or high dose, single or two shots; about five received placebo; per-sample allocation not given. Repertoires of vaccine and placebo recipients were sequenced from samples taken on day 63 after the first injection. Receptors were amplified or captured by the immunoSEQ multiplex PCR assay. TCRdb mirrors the immuneACCESS table, restricted to in-frame sequences. Some clones are absent from its copies; in checked studies, under half trace to an unresolved V gene, and the reason for the others is unknown. The sample table holds 300,000 to 400,000 clones, of which around 89% were seen once. The top ten clones comprise 5% of the sample.

The starting material was peripheral blood, obtained in a trial of Ad26.COV2.S vaccine versus placebo. The source is a person aged 18-65 years who received the Ad26.COV2.S COVID-19 vaccine or a placebo.

The chain uses TRBV10-3 and TRBJ2-1; TRBD2 aligns across 9 bases. Trimming cost V 10 bases and J 5 bases; bases outside gene matches: 12. Germline V gene data show CDR1 as ENHRY and CDR2 as SYGVKD. There are 15 residues in the CDR3. Written as DNA, the CDR3 is TGTGCCACGCAAGTAGCGGGAGAAACAAACAATGAGCAGTTCTTC. This codes for CATQVAGETNNEQFF.

The chain uses TRBV27 and TRBJ1-1; maybe TRBD1 (5 bases). Between the trimmed V and J ends, which lost 6 bases and 7 bases, there was a span of 27 bases. The CDR3 length is 17 residues. CDR1 and CDR2 (germline): MNHEY, SMNVEV (reference sequence). The CDR3 here is CASREAGLGGISVEAFF. The CDR3 nucleotides are TGTGCCAGCAGGGAGGCAGGGCTTGGGGGTATTTCTGTTGAAGCTTTCTTT.

The V gene is TRBV7-2, the J gene TRBJ2-3; D remains unclear. The germline V gene encodes CDR1 SGHTA and CDR2 FQGNSA. Trimming shortened V by 2 bases and J by 5 bases, and 8 bases separated the two germline ends. This CDR3 is 13 amino acids long. The CDR3 sequence is CASSLTRQDTQYF. CDR3 DNA: TGTGCCAGCAGCTTAACCCGACAAGATACGCAGTATTTT.